This T cell receptor beta chain was retrieved from a study of blood T cell repertoires in COVID-19. On the study more broadly: From T cells, B-cell-depleted T cells, or PBMCs came the material, which was cDNA or gDNA.

Using immunoSEQ multiplex PCR, the repertoire was profiled, and TCRdb retains in-frame clones only, with some absent. The profile shows roughly 350,000 clones, over 75% of them singletons. The CDR3 is 14 residues long. J gave up 2 bases and V 2 bases, and 3 bases lay outside the gene matches. Germline CDR1 reads LGHDT; CDR2 reads YNNKEL (reference sequence). The chain has TRBV3-1 (or the pseudogene TRBV3-2) and TRBJ2-7, with 7 bases matching TRBD1. The specimen sequenced was peripheral blood. The TCR sequence derives from a woman aged 30 to 39 with COVID-19, enrolled during active disease. Here the CDR3 reads CASSQHTGAYEQYF. The CDR3 DNA is TGTGCCAGCAGCCAACATACAGGGGCCTACGAGCAGTACTTC.